In this sample, the clone carrying this T cell receptor beta chain turned up many times. No antigen is known for it. The sample is drawn from a study of regulatory T cells in long-lasting Graves disease. General observations from the study: New patients shared fewer public clonotypes (roughly 1,000) than persistent patients did (approximately 3,000). Persistent Graves' disease cases displayed lower TCR diversity than newly diagnosed ones.

This CDR3 has 14 residues. CDR1 KGHDR and CDR2 SFDVKD come from the germline V gene. Unmatched junction bases numbered 4, after V lost 9 bases and J lost 1 base. Time point indicated: newly diagnosed GD, antithyroid drugs for less than 3 months. TCR sequences were obtained from RNA taken from PBMCs. Construction of TCR beta libraries relied on iRepertoire HTBI primers and on Arm-PCR targeting CDR3 regions. TCRdb called the multiplex PCR reads again in MiXCR, with one record for every CDR3 protein. This sample carries hundreds of thousands of distinct CDR3 sequences, roughly 13% of them seen once, and the ten largest clones take 8% to 10%. These same data were also listed under a study on T cells in Graves' hyperthyroidism and ophthalmopathy. That report notes: Uncontrolled infection, other autoimmune disease, pregnancy or lactation disqualified patients from enrolment. During a first-round RT-PCR of the TCR CDR3, the HTBI primer set was used.

The chain uses TRBV24-1 and TRBJ2-2, with 7 bases lining up with TRBD1. The sequences come from peripheral blood mononuclear cells (PBMCs), collected at new diagnosis, from a patient treated with antithyroid drugs. The origin of this receptor is a man under 40 with Graves disease. The CDR3 DNA reads as TGTGCCACCCAAGGGACAGAGAACACCGGGGAGCTGTTTTTT. Amino acids: CATQGTENTGELFF.